Each of the 13 T cell receptor beta chains below was sequenced from the same sample in a study of cytomegalovirus exposure and HLA in healthy donors. 13 Jbeta primers and 60 Vbeta primers were used for the PCR. Some clones are missing from TCRdb's copy, which holds only in-frame ones; the method was immunoSEQ multiplex PCR. The sample lists 160,000 or so clones, less than 90% seen once, with roughly 1% in the top ten. Sequenced material: PBMCs. All receptors come from a man younger than 40 in good health and CMV-seronegative.

The chain combines TRBV10-1 with TRBJ2-3; D unclear. Germline-derived CDR1 and CDR2 are WNHNN and SYGVQD (reference sequence). The length of the CDR3 is 13 residues. Trimming pared 1 base from V and 4 bases from J, leaving 6 bases between. The CDR3 sequence is CASSELIPDTQYF. As DNA, the CDR3 is TGCGCCAGCAGTGAGTTAATCCCAGATACGCAGTATTTT.

This sequence joins TRBV4-1 and TRBJ2-4; weak D call: TRBD1 (5 bases). This CDR3 comprises 18 residues. V lost 0 bases to trimming and J lost 0 bases, with 15 bases between them. Per the germline V gene, CDR1 is MGHRA and CDR2 is YSYEKL. In nucleotides, the CDR3 is TGCGCCAGCAGCCAAGAAAGAAAGGGGCAGAAAGCCAAAAACATTCAGTACTTC. Translation gives CASSQERKGQKAKNIQYF.

The sample holds one count of this clone. The chain joins TRBV7-6 to TRBJ2-7; TRBD2 aligns across 7 bases. The CDR3 consists of 17 residues. Germline V gene lookup returns CDR1 SGHVS and CDR2 FNYEAQ. J gave up 4 bases and V 2 bases, and 14 bases lay outside the gene matches. CDR3 coding DNA: TGTGCCAGCAGCTTACACCGGGGGGAAACGCCCTTGTACGAGCAGTACTTC. Protein sequence: CASSLHRGETPLYEQYF.

This chain uses TRBV5-1 with TRBJ1-4; D gene uncertain. Germline assignment: CDR1 SGHRS and CDR2 YFSETQ. The V end was cut by 4 bases, the J end by 2 bases, with 15 bases between. The CDR3 is made up of 16 amino acids. The CDR3 DNA follows: TGCGCCAGCAGCGAATTTCCTGGGAGTACTAATGAAAAACTGTTTTTT. This codes for CASSEFPGSTNEKLFF.

This chain joins TRBV7-9 and TRBJ2-1; tentative D call: TRBD1 (5 bases). CDR3 length: 14 amino acids. The V and J ends lost 0 bases and 3 bases respectively, with 6 bases between them. Germline V gene data show CDR1 as SEHNR and CDR2 as FQNEAQ (reference sequence). Written as DNA, the CDR3 is TGTGCCAGCAGCTTAGCTGACAGCTACAATGAGCAGTTCTTC. Translating it yields CASSLADSYNEQFF.

V gene TRBV7-2 combines with J gene TRBJ2-2, with TRBD2 as a possible D gene (6 bases). Germline V gene lookup returns CDR1 SGHTA and CDR2 FQGNSA. Trimming left V 3 bases short and J 5 bases short, with 10 bases between. The CDR3 extends over 14 amino acids. The DNA for the CDR3 is TGTGCCAGCAGCTTCGGGACTGAGACCGGGGAGCTGTTTTTT. Protein product: CASSFGTETGELFF.

J is TRBJ1-6 and V is TRBV27; unclear D gene. With 10 bases removed from V and 9 bases from J, the gap between germline ends came to 16 bases. There are 13 residues in the CDR3. The germline CDR1 and CDR2 sequences are MNHEY and SMNVEV (reference sequence). For the CDR3, the DNA is TGTGCCACGACGCAAAATTGGGCTTCACCCCTCCACTTT. This codes for CATTQNWASPLHF.

The V call is TRBV4-1, the J call TRBJ2-7, with 9 bases aligning to TRBD1. Germline V lookup: CDR1 MGHRA, CDR2 YSYEKL. This CDR3 is 14 amino acids long. V trimming: 8 bases; J trimming: 1 base; junction bases outside the gene matches: 6. The CDR3 bases are TGCGCCAGCGGACCCGGGACAGGGTCCTACGAGCAGTACTTC. Translation gives CASGPGTGSYEQYF.

This clone was counted once. The chain couples TRBV27 to TRBJ2-7, with TRBD2 matching over 12 bases. V gave up 1 base and J gave up 2 bases; unmatched junction bases: 6. CDR1 MNHEY and CDR2 SMNVEV come from the germline V gene (reference sequence). There are 17 residues in the CDR3. This CDR3 reads CASSLYRLAGAPYEQYF. CDR3 bases: TGTGCCAGCAGTTTATACCGACTAGCGGGGGCCCCCTACGAGCAGTACTTC.

The rearrangement uses TRBV4-1 and TRBJ2-7, with D perhaps matching TRBD2 (7 bases). V dropped 1 base and J dropped 7 bases, with 17 bases sitting between them. This CDR3 region has 15 residues. The germline V gene encodes CDR1 MGHRA and CDR2 YSYEKL. The CDR3 region has the DNA TGCGCCAGCAGCCAAGCATCGGGGGGCGAATGGGAGCAGTACTTC. Protein sequence: CASSQASGGEWEQYF.

J is TRBJ2-4 and V is TRBV5-1; 10 bases align to TRBD2. V was clipped by 4 bases and J by 1 base; unmatched bases: 5. Germline V gene sequence: CDR1 SGHRS, CDR2 YFSETQ. This CDR3 spans 16 amino acids. This CDR3 is CASSQLAGSAKNIQYF. The CDR3 nucleotides read TGCGCCAGCAGCCAACTAGCGGGGTCGGCCAAAAACATTCAGTACTTC.

The chain recombines TRBV28 with TRBJ1-6, with TRBD1 matching over 7 bases. The V and J ends lost 5 bases and 9 bases, in that order; junction bases with no gene match: 10. The germline gives CDR1 MDHEN, CDR2 SYDVKM. The CDR3 has 15 residues. The CDR3 DNA reads as TGTGCCAGCAGTCGCCTCCAGGGGGGTGGTTCACCCCTCCACTTT. As protein: CASSRLQGGGSPLHF.

CDR3 residues: CASSPLPGQLNQPQHF. CDR3 nucleotide sequence: TGTGCCAGCTCACCATTACCGGGACAGCTGAATCAGCCCCAGCATTTT. The V and J genes are TRBV18 and TRBJ1-5; 7 bases are a match to TRBD1. Per the germline V gene, CDR1 is KGHSH and CDR2 is LQKENI. Unmatched junction bases numbered 8, after V lost 2 bases and J lost 4 bases. This CDR3 contains 16 residues.